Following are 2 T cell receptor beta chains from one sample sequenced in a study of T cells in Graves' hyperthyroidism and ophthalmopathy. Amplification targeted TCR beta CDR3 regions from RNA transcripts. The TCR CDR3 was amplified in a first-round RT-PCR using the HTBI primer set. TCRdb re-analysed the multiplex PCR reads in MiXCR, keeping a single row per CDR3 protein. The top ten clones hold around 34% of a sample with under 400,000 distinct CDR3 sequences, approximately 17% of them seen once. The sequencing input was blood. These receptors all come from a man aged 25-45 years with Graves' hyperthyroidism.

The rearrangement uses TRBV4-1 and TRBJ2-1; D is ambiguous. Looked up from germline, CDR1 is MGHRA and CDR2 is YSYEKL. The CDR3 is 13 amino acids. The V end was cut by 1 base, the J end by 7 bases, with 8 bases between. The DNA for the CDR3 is TGCGCCAGCAGCCAAGGAGGAGTAAATGAGCAGTTCTTC. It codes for CASSQGGVNEQFF.

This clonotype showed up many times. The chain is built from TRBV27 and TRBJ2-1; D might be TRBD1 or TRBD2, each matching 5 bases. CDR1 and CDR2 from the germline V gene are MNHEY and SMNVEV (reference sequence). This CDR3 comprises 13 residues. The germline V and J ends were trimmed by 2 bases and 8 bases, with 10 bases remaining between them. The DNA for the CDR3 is TGTGCCAGCAGTTTAAGGGGACGAGATGAGCAGTTCTTC. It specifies CASSLRGRDEQFF.